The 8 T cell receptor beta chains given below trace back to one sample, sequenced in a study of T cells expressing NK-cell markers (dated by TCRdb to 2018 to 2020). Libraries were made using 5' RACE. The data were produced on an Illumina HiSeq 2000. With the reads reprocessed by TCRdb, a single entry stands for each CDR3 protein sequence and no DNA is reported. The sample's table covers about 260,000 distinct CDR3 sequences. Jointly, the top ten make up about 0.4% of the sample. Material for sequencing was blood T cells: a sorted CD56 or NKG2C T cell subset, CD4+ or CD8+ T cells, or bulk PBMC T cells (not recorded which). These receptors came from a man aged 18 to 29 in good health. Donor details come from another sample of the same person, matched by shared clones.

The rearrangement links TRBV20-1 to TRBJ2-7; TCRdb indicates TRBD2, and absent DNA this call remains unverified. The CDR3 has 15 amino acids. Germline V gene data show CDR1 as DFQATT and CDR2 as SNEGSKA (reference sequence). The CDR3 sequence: CSASKFTGPPYEQYF.

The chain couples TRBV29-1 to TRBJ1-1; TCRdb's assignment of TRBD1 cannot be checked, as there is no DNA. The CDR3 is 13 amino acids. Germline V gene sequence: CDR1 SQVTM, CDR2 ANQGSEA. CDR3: CSVVGHILTEAFF. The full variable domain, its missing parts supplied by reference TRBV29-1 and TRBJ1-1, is SAVISQKPSRDICQRGTSLTIQCQVDSQVTMMFWYRQQPGQSLTLIATANQGSEATYESGFVIDKFPISRPNLTFSTLTVSNMSPEDSSIYLCSVVGHILTEAFFGQGTRLTVV.

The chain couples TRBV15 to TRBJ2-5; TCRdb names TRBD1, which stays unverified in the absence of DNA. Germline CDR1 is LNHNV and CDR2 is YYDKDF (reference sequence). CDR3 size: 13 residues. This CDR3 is CATSRGGTGSQYF.

Here the CDR3 reads CASSQDHQGAVTNTQYF. The V gene is TRBV4-2, the J gene TRBJ2-3; TCRdb picks TRBD1, but there is no DNA to check that call. The CDR3 is 17 amino acids. Germline CDR1 is LGHNA and CDR2 is YNFKEQ.

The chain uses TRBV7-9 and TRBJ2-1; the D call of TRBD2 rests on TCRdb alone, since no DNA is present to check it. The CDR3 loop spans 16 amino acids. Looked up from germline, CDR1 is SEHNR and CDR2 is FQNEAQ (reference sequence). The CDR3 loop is CASSPLPASGVYEQFF.

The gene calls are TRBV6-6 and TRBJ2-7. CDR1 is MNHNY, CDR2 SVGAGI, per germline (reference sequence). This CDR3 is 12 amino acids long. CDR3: CASRDSSYEQYF.

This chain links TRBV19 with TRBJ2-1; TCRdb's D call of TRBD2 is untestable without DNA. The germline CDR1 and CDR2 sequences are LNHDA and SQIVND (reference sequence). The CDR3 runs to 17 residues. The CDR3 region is CASTPSGTTQSYNEQFF. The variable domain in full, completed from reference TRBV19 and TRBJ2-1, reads DGGITQSPKYLFRKEGQNVTLSCEQNLNHDAMYWYRQDPGQGLRLIYYSQIVNDFQKGDIAEGYSVSREKKESFPLTVTSAQKNPTAFYLCASTPSGTTQSYNEQFFGPGTRLTVL.

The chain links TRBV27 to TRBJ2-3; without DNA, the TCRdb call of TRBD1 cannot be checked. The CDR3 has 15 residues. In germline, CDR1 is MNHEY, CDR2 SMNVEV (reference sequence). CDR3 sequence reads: CASSPPPRGENTQYF.